The present entry profiles one T cell receptor beta chain with its context. The data derive from a study of Ad26.COV2.S vaccination and SARS-CoV-2 variants. Documented treatment: 19 received Ad26.COV2.S at low or high dose, single or two shots; roughly five received placebo; per-sample allocation not given. At day 63 after the first vaccine or placebo injection, samples were drawn. CDR1 is SNHLY, CDR2 FYNNEI, per germline. The CDR3 consists of 13 residues. J lost 4 bases, V lost 4 bases, and 1 base had no gene match. This table comes from immunoSEQ multiplex PCR, and its TCRdb copy is limited to in-frame clones, with some not included. The table shows 400,000 or so clones, with around nine tenths occurring only once.

The genes are TRBV2 and TRBJ2-1; TRBD1 agrees at 7 bases. The material sequenced was peripheral blood, taken in a trial of Ad26.COV2.S vaccine versus placebo. The clonotype comes from a person between 18 and 60 years old who received the Ad26.COV2.S COVID-19 vaccine or a placebo. The CDR3 loop reads CASSGDSYNEQFF. CDR3 bases: TGTGCCAGCAGTGGGGACAGTTACAATGAGCAGTTCTTC.